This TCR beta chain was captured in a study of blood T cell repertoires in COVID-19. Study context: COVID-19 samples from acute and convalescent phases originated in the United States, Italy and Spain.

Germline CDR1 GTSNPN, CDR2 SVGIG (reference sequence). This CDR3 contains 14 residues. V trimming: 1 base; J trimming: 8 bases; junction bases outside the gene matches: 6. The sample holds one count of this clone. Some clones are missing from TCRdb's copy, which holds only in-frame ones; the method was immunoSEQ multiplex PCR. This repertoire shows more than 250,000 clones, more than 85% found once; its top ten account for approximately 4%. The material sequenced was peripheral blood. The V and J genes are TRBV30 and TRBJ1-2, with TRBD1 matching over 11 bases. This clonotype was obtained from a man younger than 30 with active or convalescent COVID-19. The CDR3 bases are TGTGCCTGGAGTGAGGGACAGGGGGAAGGGGGCTACACCTTC. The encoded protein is CAWSEGQGEGGYTF.